The rows below give T cell receptor beta chains drawn from one sample of a study of shared clonotypes between healthy human individuals. Using immunoSEQ multiplex PCR, the repertoire was profiled, and TCRdb retains in-frame clones only, with some absent. The sample lists 1.5 million to 2.5 million clones; about 95% were seen once. Sequencing was carried out using naive CD8+ T cells sorted from blood. Receptors originate from a man aged 18 to 35 in good health. Each CDR3 is given without its conserved first and last residue. Clone size is given for some rows only: seen once, a few or many times, or a class if the clone is expanded.

once	TRBV6-6	TRBJ2-5	ASSYSGGRETQY
NA	TRBV4-1	TRBJ2-7	ASSQEGTGIIDYEQY
NA	TRBV9	TRBJ2-7	ASSPGGVHEQY
once	TRBV19	TRBJ1-6	ASTPGTGHNSPLH
NA	TRBV28	TRBJ2-3	ASSLLAGGPDTQY
NA	TRBV5-8	TRBJ1-4	ASSSWGATNEKLF
NA	TRBV2	TRBJ1-5	ASSDPVGNQPQH
NA	TRBV19	TRBJ1-1	ASSQGQNTEAF
NA	TRBV30	TRBJ2-7	ASDNRLYEQY
NA	TRBV7-2	TRBJ1-2	ASYGQWPNYGYT
once	TRBV27	TRBJ2-7	ASSPGPGQGNYEQY
once	TRBV29-1	TRBJ2-7	SVSQGNEQY
NA	TRBV5-5	TRBJ2-7	ASSLDSGPNH
NA	TRBV6-5	TRBJ2-7	ASRVGTGGLYEQY
NA	TRBV7-9	TRBJ2-2	ASSLDSQNTGELF
NA	TRBV7-9	TRBJ2-7	ASSPLAVTSYEQY
NA	TRBV9	TRBJ2-6	ASSVWTDGIEANVLT
NA	TRBV6-1	TRBJ2-1	ASSTSGGVNEQF
NA	TRBV6-1	TRBJ2-2	ASSEVADTTGELF
NA	TRBV6-5	TRBJ2-2	ASSLLAGSTGELF
NA	TRBV7-2	TRBJ1-1	ASSPTGRNTEAF
NA	TRBV11-2	TRBJ2-2	ASSSTGGTNTGELF
NA	TRBV6-5	TRBJ2-6	ASSYVSGANVLT
NA	TRBV4-1	TRBJ2-2	ASSQGGQRGGELF
NA	TRBV6-5	TRBJ2-7	ASSYRAPGLAHEQY
NA	TRBV9	TRBJ2-1	ASSAQEGVGNEQF
NA	TRBV5-3	TRBJ2-5	ARRGGGARQETQY
NA	TRBV11-2	TRBJ2-2	ASSTLERYTGELF
NA	TRBV6-6	TRBJ1-2	ASSYSGTGVSYT
NA	TRBV7-9	TRBJ2-5	ASSLALGAQETQY
NA	TRBV10-3	TRBJ1-6	AISDSGGYGPLH
once	TRBV10-2	TRBJ2-7	ASGFYEQY
NA	TRBV29-1	TRBJ1-2	SVEDRGPGGYT
NA	TRBV4-1	TRBJ1-2	ASSQYRTHGYT
NA	TRBV7-6	TRBJ2-7	ASSLAQGGIYEQY
NA	TRBV9	TRBJ2-5	ASSVVGASGETQY
NA	TRBV5-5	TRBJ2-7	ASSRGSGLNYEQY
NA	TRBV10-2	TRBJ2-1	ASSDNVGGSYNEQF
NA	TRBV7-9	TRBJ1-1	ASSLSYEAF
NA	TRBV28	TRBJ2-7	ASSLTGEGYEQY
NA	TRBV11-2	TRBJ1-2	ASSLRGSNYGYT
NA	TRBV6-5	TRBJ2-5	ASSEMTGQETQY
NA	TRBV4-3	TRBJ2-7	ASSQDGGWEQY
once	TRBV5-4	TRBJ2-2	ASSFGITGELF